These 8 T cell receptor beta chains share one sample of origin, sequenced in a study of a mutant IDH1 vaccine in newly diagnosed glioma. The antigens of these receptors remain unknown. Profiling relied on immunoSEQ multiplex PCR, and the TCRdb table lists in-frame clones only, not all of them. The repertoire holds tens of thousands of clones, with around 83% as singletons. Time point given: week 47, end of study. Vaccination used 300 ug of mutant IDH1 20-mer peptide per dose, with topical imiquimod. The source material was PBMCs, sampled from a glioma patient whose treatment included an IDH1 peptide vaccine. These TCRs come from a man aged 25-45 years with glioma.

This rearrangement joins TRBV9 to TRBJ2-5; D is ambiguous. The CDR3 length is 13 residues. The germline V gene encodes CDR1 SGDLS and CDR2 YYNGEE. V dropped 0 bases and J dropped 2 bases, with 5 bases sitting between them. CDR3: CASSVAVQETQYF. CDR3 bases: TGTGCCAGCAGCGTAGCTGTGCAAGAGACCCAGTACTTC.

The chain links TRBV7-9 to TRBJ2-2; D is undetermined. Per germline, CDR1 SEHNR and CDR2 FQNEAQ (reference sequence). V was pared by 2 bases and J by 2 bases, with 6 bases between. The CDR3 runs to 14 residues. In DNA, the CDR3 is TGTGCCAGCAGCTTACCGGATAACACCGGGGAGCTGTTTTTT. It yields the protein CASSLPDNTGELFF. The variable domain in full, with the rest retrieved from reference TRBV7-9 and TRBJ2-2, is DTGVSQNPRHKITKRGQNVTFRCDPISEHNRLYWYRQTLGQGPEFLTYFQNEAQLEKSRLLSDRFSAERPKGSFSTLEIQRTEQGDSAMYLCASSLPDNTGELFFGEGSRLTVL.

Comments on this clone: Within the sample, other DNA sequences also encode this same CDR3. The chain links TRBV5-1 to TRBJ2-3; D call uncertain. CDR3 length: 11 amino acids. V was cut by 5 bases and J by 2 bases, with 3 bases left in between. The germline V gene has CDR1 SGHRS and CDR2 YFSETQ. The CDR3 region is CASSYTDTQYF. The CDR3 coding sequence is TGCGCCAGCAGTTACACAGATACGCAGTATTTT.

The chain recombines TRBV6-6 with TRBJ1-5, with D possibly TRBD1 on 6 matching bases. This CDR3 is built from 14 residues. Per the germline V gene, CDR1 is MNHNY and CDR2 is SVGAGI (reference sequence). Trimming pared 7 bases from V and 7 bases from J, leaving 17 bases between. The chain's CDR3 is CASTKGGGGQPQHF. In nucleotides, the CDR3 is TGTGCCAGCACTAAGGGAGGGGGAGGACAGCCCCAGCATTTT.

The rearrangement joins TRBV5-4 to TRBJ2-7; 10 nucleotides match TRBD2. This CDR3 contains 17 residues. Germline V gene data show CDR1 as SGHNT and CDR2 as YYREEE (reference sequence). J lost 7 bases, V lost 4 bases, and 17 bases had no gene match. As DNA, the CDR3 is TGTGCCAGCAGCAGGGTAGCGGGGGGTAGGGGGCTACGGGAGCAGTACTTC. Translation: CASSRVAGGRGLREQYF.

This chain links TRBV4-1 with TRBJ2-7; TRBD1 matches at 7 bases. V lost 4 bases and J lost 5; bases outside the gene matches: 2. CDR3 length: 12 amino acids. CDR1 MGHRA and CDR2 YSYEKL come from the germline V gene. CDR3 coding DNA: TGCGCCAGCAGCCTCGACAGGGACGAGCAGTACTTC. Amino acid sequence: CASSLDRDEQYF.

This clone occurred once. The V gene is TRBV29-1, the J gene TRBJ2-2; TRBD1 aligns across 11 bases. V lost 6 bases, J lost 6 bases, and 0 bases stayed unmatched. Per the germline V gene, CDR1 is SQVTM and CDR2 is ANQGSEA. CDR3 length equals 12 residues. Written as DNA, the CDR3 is TGCAGCGTGGGACAGGGGGCCGGGGAGCTGTTTTTT. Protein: CSVGQGAGELFF.

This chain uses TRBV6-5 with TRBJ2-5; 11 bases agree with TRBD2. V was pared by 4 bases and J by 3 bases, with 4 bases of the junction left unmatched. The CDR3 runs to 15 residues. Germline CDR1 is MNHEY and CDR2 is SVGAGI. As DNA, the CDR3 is TGTGCCAGCAGTTCCGGGACTAGCGGAGAAGAGACCCAGTACTTC. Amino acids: CASSSGTSGEETQYF.